Listed below are T cell receptor beta chains from one sample, sequenced in a study of long-term antiretroviral therapy in people with HIV. Clones were sequenced by immunoSEQ multiplex PCR, and TCRdb holds only the in-frame ones, with some missing. The sample holds fewer than 40,000 clones; approximately 86% are singletons and the top ten take roughly 3.9%. This specimen was unsorted PBMCs, taken just before starting antiretroviral therapy. The source is a woman under 30 with HIV. The CDR3 runs from the conserved cysteine through the conserved F or W. D genes are given only for firm matches. Size is stated for part of the rows, as once, few or many counts, or as a class when the clone is expanded.

TRBD2 NA TRBJ2-1 TRBV19 CASSLSGSYNEQFF TGTGCCAGTAGTCTTAGCGGGAGCTACAATGAGCAGTTCTTC
NA once TRBJ1-1 TRBV6-5 CASTPFGGLGTEAFF TGTGCCAGCACCCCGTTTGGGGGTTTAGGTACTGAAGCTTTCTTT
NA NA TRBJ2-3 TRBV10-3 CASSGGSTDTQYF TGTGCCTCCAGTGGCGGGAGCACAGATACGCAGTATTTT
TRBD2 once TRBJ2-7 TRBV27 CASSRTSGVTYEQYF TGTGCCAGCAGTCGGACTAGCGGAGTAACCTACGAGCAGTACTTC
TRBD2 NA TRBJ2-2 TRBV9 CASSVRTSGMFANTGELFF TGTGCCAGCAGCGTACGGACTAGCGGGATGTTCGCGAACACCGGGGAGCTGTTTTTT
NA NA TRBJ1-2 TRBV11-2 CASSHSGFMNYGYTF TGTGCCAGCAGCCACTCGGGATTCATGAACTATGGCTACACCTTC
NA NA TRBJ2-1 TRBV2 CASSELGSGLMDEQFF TGTGCCAGCAGTGAGTTGGGTAGTGGGTTGATGGATGAGCAGTTCTTC
NA NA TRBJ2-3 TRBV9 CASSVELVTDTQYF TGTGCCAGCAGCGTAGAACTTGTCACAGATACGCAGTATTTT
TRBD1 NA TRBJ1-4 TRBV25-1 CASSDVTGRTNEKLFF TGTGCCAGCAGTGATGTGACAGGGCGGACTAATGAAAAACTGTTTTTT
NA NA TRBJ2-1 TRBV10-2 CASHTYNEQFF TGCGCCAGCCATACATACAATGAGCAGTTCTTC
NA NA TRBJ1-3 TRBV18 CASVLTGPASGNTIYF TGTGCCAGCGTATTGACAGGACCTGCCTCTGGAAACACCATATATTTT
TRBD1 NA TRBJ2-6 TRBV9 CASSVRPGTGFGANVLTF TGTGCCAGCAGCGTTCGTCCCGGGACAGGGTTCGGGGCCAACGTCCTGACTTTC
TRBD1 NA TRBJ2-1 TRBV7-9 CASSFQQGIRDEQFF TGTGCCAGCAGCTTTCAACAGGGGATCAGGGATGAGCAGTTCTTC
TRBD2 NA TRBJ2-5 TRBV7-2 CASSPGQGLSSPETQYF TGTGCCAGCAGCCCCGGGCAGGGACTAAGCTCCCCAGAGACCCAGTACTTC
NA NA TRBJ1-5 TRBV29-1 CSVETASNQPQHF TGCAGCGTTGAAACGGCTAGCAATCAGCCCCAGCATTTT
NA NA TRBJ1-1 TRBV21-1 CASTFPGGMNTEAFF TGTGCCAGCACCTTCCCAGGGGGCATGAACACTGAAGCTTTCTTT
TRBD2 once TRBJ2-7 TRBV4-3 CASSQDPITSGEQYF TGCGCCAGCAGCCAAGACCCCATAACTAGCGGCGAGCAGTACTTC
NA NA TRBJ2-1 TRBV7-2 CASSLGTQSNEQFF TGTGCCAGCAGCTTGGGGACTCAATCCAATGAGCAGTTCTTC
TRBD2 NA TRBJ2-7 TRBV27 CATARTSPYEQYF TGTGCCACCGCGCGGACTAGTCCCTACGAGCAGTACTTC
TRBD2 NA TRBJ2-5 TRBV11-3 CASSSRAGVGEETQYF TGTGCCAGCAGCTCCCGAGCGGGAGTAGGAGAAGAGACCCAGTACTTC
TRBD2 NA TRBJ2-5 TRBV12-5 CASGLGTSGEETQYF TGTGCTAGTGGTTTGGGTACTAGCGGGGAAGAGACCCAGTACTTC
TRBD2 once TRBJ2-4 TRBV18 CASSPNREVAKNIQYF TGTGCCAGCTCACCAAATCGGGAGGTTGCCAAAAACATTCAGTACTTC
TRBD2 NA TRBJ2-5 TRBV7-6 CASSPLAGGQETQYF TGTGCCAGCAGCCCGCTAGCGGGAGGGCAAGAGACCCAGTACTTC
TRBD2 NA TRBJ2-7 TRBV28 CASSFPYSGTSYEQYF TGTGCCAGCAGTTTCCCCTATAGCGGGACGTCCTACGAGCAGTACTTC
NA NA TRBJ1-5 TRBV28 CASSLLGIVRPQHF TGTGCCAGCAGTTTATTGGGAATAGTAAGGCCCCAGCATTTT
NA NA TRBJ2-7 TRBV27 CASRTRATHLYEQYF TGTGCCAGTCGTACCCGGGCCACTCACTTATACGAGCAGTACTTC
NA NA TRBJ2-3 TRBV10-3 CAISYDISFPRGTQYF TGTGCCATCAGTTATGATATAAGTTTTCCCCGGGGTACGCAGTATTTT
NA NA TRBJ2-2 TRBV7-3 CASSLGPPGELFF TGTGCCAGCAGCTTAGGTCCCCCCGGGGAGCTGTTTTTT
NA once TRBJ2-3 TRBV7-9 CASSLRQTSTDTQYF TGTGCCAGCAGCCTGCGACAGACGAGCACAGATACGCAGTATTTT
NA few TRBJ1-5 TRBV5-1 CASSFQSNQPQHF TGCGCCAGCAGCTTCCAGAGCAATCAGCCCCAGCATTTT